This T cell receptor (beta chain) was identified during a study of monozygotic twins with inflammatory bowel disease. Findings of the study overall: Repertoire similarity did not differ between concordant and discordant twins, possibly owing to limited power. Differing immunosuppressive treatments may have added variability to patient repertoires. On the inverse Simpson index, IBD patients scored lower for TCRbeta diversity than healthy co-twins.

Added by template switching were UMIs that each held a 6-nucleotide sample barcode. TCRdb reworked the 5' RACE reads into one entry per CDR3 protein, no DNA. This sample's table reports 300,000 to 400,000 distinct CDR3 sequences. As for this clonotype: Antigen unknown.

The CDR3 loop spans 13 amino acids. Germline loops: CDR1 DFQATT, CDR2 SNEGSKA (reference sequence). This rearrangement joins TRBV20-1 to TRBJ1-1. Input material: blood. This TCR was sampled from a human donor with ulcerative colitis or Crohn's disease, or a healthy co-twin of an affected twin (not recorded which). This chain's CDR3 is CSAPAGPSTEAFF.